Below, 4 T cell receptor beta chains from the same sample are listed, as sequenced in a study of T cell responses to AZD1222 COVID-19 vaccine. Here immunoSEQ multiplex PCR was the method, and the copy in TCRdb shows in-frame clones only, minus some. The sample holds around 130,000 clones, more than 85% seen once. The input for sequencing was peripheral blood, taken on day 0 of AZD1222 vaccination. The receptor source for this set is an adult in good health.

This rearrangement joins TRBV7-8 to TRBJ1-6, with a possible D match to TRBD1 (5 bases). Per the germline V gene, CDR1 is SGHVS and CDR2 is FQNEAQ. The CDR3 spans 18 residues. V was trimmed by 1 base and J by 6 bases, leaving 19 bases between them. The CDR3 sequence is CASSLDVGRGRFNSPLHF. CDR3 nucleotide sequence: TGTGCCAGCAGCTTAGATGTTGGTAGGGGACGGTTTAATTCACCCCTCCACTTT.

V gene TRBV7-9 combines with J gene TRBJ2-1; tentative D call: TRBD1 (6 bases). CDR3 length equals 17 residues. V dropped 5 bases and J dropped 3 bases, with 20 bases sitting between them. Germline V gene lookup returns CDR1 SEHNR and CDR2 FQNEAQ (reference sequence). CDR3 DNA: TGTGCCAGCAGCCCCCCCTTCGTTGGACAGTTCTACAATGAGCAGTTCTTC. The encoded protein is CASSPPFVGQFYNEQFF.

The CDR3 loop is CASSLVPGERTNEQFF. The CDR3 region has the DNA TGTGCCAGCAGCTTAGTCCCAGGGGAGCGGACGAATGAGCAGTTCTTC. The chain links TRBV11-2 to TRBJ2-1, with D possibly being TRBD1 (6 bases). The V end was cut by 1 base, the J end by 7 bases, with 17 bases between. The V gene's germline CDR1 is SGHAT and CDR2 FQNNGV. CDR3 size: 16 residues.

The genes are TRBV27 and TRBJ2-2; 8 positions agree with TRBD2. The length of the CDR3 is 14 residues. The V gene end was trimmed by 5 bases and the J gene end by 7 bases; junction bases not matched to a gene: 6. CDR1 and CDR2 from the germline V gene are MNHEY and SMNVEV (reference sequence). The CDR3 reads CASSVAGGGGELFF. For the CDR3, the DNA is TGTGCCAGCAGTGTGGCGGGAGGTGGCGGGGAGCTGTTTTTT.